This T cell receptor beta chain was profiled in a study of blood T cell repertoires in COVID-19. Whole-study context: COVID-19 samples, acute and convalescent, were from the United States, Italy and Spain.

This table comes from immunoSEQ multiplex PCR, and its TCRdb copy is limited to in-frame clones, with some not included. Of around 170,000 clones in the sample, around four fifths were seen once. The CDR3 length is 13 residues. The germline gives CDR1 MNHNS, CDR2 SASEGT. The V end lost 1 base, the J end lost 7 bases, and 8 bases lay between the germline ends. This clonotype was obtained from a woman aged 50 to 60 who had recovered from COVID-19. The chain joins TRBV6-1 to TRBJ1-5; D may be TRBD1 (6 bases). The sample taken for sequencing was PBMCs or T cells enriched from blood (not recorded which). CDR3 DNA sequence: TGTGCCAGCAGTGAAGAACAGGGCCAGCCCCAGCATTTT. Its translation: CASSEEQGQPQHF.